This T cell receptor beta chain comes out of a study of cytomegalovirus exposure and HLA in healthy donors. Background on the study: Researchers found that less than 90% of under 450 genotyped donors fell within the Caucasian-associated ancestry cluster. Study results and caveats: Several V segments, TRBV6-2 and TRBV6-3 among them, could not be told apart and were dropped.

In the PCR, 60 Vbeta and 13 Jbeta primers were used. The method was immunoSEQ multiplex PCR; TCRdb's version includes in-frame clones alone and lacks a portion of them. The profile covers roughly 86,000 clones, with roughly 85% appearing a single time and approximately 5.7% taken by the ten largest. V was clipped by 7 bases and J by 2 bases, with 18 bases between them. CDR1 LNHDA and CDR2 SQIVND come from the germline V gene (reference sequence). The CDR3 runs to 15 residues. About this clone itself: Its antigen is as yet unknown.

V and J are TRBV19 and TRBJ2-7; a weak D match, TRBD1 (8 bases). The receptor comes from a female donor in good health and CMV-seronegative. The sequencing sample was made of PBMCs. The CDR3 sequence is CASTHRGGDPYEQYF. Here the CDR3 DNA reads TGTGCCAGTACGCACAGGGGGGGCGACCCCTACGAGCAGTACTTC.